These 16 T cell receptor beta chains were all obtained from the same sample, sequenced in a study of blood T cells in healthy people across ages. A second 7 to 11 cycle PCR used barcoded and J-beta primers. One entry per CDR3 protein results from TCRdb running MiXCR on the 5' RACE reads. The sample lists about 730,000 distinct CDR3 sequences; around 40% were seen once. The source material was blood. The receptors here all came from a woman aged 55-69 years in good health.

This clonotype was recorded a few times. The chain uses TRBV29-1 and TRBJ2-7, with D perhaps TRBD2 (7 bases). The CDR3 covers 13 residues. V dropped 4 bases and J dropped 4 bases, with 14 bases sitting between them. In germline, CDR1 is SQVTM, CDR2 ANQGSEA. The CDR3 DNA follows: TGCAGCGTTGGTCGGGGGGCTAATTACGAGCAGTACTTC. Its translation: CSVGRGANYEQYF.

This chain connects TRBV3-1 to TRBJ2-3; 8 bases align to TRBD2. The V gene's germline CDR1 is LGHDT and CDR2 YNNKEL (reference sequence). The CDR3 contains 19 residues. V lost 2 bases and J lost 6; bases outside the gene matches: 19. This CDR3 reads CASSQFGLGLEGGSDTQYF. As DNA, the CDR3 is TGTGCCAGCAGCCAATTCGGCCTGGGACTAGAGGGGGGAAGCGATACGCAGTATTTT.

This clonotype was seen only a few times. The CDR3 DNA reads as TGTGCCAGCAGCAGACGGGGGGACCACTACGAGCAGTACTTC. It is translated as CASSRRGDHYEQYF. The chain employs TRBV9 and TRBJ2-7; 7 bases align to TRBD2. The CDR3 consists of 14 residues. CDR1 and CDR2 from the germline V gene are SGDLS and YYNGEE. J gave up 3 bases and V 4 bases, and 7 bases lay outside the gene matches.

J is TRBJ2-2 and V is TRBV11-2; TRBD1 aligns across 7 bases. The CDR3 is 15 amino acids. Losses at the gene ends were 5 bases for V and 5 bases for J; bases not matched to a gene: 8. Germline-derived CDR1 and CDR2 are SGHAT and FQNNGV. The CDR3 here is CASSATGKGTGELFF. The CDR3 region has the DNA TGTGCCAGCAGCGCGACAGGGAAGGGGACCGGGGAGCTGTTTTTT. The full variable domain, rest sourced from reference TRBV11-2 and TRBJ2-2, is EAGVAQSPRYKIIEKRQSVAFWCNPISGHATLYWYQQILGQGPKLLIQFQNNGVVDDSQLPKDRFSAERLKGVDSTLKIQPAKLEDSAVYLCASSATGKGTGELFFGEGSRLTVL.

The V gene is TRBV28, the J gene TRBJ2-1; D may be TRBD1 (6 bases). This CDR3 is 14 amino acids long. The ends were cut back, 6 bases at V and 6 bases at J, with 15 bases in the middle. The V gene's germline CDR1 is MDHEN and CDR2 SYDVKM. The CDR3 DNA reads TGTGCCAGCAGCTTCCAGGGGCTTGCCAATGAGCAGTTCTTC. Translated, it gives CASSFQGLANEQFF.

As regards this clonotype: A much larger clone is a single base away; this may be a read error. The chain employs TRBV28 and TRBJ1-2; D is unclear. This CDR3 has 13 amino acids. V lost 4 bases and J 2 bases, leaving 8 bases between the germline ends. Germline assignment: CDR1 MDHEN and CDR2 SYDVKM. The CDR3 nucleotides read TGTGCCAGCAGTTGCGAACAGAACTATGGCTACACCTTC. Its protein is CASSCEQNYGYTF.

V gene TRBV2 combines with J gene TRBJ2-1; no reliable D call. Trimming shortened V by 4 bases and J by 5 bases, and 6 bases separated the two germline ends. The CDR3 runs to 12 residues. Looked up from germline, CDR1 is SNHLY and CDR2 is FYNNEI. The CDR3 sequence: CASSGADNEQFF. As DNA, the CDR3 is TGTGCCAGCAGTGGTGCTGACAATGAGCAGTTCTTC.

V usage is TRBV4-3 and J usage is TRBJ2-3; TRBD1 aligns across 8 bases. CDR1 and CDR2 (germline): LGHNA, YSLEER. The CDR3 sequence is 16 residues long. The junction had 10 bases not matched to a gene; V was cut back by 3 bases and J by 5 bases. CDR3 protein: CASSHPTGGQGDTQYF. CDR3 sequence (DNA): TGCGCCAGCAGCCACCCCACAGGGGGTCAGGGAGATACGCAGTATTTT.

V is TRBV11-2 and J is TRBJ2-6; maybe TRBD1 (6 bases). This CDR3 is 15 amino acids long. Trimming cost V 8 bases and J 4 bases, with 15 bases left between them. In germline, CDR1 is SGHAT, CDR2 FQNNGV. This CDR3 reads CASGTGLGGANVLTF. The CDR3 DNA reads TGTGCCAGCGGAACAGGGTTAGGAGGGGCCAACGTCCTGACTTTC.

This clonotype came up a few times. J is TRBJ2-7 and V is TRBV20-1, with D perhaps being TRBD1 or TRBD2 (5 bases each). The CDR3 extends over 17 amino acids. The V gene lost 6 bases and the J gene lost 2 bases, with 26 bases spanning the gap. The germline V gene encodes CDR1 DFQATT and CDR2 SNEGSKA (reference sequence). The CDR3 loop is CSATTSDGTPMAYEQYF. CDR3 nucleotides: TGCAGTGCAACAACGTCCGATGGGACCCCAATGGCCTACGAGCAGTACTTC.

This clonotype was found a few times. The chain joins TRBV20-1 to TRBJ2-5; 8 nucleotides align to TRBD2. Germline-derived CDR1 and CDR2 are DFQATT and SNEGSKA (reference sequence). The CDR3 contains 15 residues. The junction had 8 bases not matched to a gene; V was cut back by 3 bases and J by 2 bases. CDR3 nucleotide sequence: TGCAGTGCTAGCCTTGCGGGAGGCAGGCAAGAGACCCAGTACTTC. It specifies CSASLAGGRQETQYF.

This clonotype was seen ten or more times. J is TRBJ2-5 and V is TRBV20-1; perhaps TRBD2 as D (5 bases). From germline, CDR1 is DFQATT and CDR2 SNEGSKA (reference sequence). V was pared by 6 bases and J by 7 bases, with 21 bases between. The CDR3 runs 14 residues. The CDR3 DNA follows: TGCAGTGCCGCCCAGCGGCCACAAGAAGGGACCCAGTACTTC. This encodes CSAAQRPQEGTQYF.

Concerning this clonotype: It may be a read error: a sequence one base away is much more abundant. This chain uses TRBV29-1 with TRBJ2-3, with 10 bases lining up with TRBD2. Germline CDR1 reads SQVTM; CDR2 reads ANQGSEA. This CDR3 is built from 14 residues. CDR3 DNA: TGCTGCGCCGGTACTAGCGGGGTAGCAGATACGCAGTATTTT. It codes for CCAGTSGVADTQYF.

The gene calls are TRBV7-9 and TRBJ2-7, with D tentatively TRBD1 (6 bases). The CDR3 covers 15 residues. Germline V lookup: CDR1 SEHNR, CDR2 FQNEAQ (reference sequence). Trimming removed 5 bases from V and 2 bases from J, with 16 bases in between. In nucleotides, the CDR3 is TGTGCCAGCAGCCCCAGCCCCCAGGGGACCTACGAGCAGTACTTC. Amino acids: CASSPSPQGTYEQYF.

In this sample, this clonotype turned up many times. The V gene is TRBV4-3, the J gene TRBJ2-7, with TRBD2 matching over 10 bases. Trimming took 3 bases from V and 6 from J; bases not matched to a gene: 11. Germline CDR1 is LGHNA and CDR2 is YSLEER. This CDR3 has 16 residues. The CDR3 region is CASSQEAGGPVGEQYF. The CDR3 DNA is TGCGCCAGCAGCCAGGAAGCGGGAGGGCCTGTCGGCGAGCAGTACTTC.

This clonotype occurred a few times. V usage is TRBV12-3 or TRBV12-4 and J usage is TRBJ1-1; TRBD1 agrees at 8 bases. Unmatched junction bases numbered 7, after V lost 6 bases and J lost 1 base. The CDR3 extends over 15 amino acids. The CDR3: CASSPLDRENTEAFF. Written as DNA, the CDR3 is TGTGCCAGCAGCCCATTGGACAGGGAGAACACTGAAGCTTTCTTT.